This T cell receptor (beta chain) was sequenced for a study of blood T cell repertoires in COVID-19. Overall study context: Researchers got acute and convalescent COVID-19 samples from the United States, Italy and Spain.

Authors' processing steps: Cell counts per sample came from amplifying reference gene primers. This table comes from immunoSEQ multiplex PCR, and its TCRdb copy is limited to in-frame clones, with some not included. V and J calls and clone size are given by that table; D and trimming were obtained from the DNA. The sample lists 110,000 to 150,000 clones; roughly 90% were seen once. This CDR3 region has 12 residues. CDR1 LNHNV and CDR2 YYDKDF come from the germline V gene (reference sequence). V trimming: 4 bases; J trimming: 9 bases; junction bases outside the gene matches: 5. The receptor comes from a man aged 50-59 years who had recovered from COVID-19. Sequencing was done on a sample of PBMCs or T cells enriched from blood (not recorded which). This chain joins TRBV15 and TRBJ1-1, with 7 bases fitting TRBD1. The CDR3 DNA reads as TGTGCCACCAGCACTCGGACAGGACAAGCTTTCTTT. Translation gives CATSTRTGQAFF.